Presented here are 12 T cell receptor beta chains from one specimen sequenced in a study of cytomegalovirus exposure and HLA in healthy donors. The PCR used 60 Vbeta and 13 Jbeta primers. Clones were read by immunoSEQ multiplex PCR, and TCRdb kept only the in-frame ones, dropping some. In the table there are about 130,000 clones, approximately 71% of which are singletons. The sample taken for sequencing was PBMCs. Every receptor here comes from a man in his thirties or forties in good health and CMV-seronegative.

CDR3 nucleotides: TGTGCCAGCAGTGAAGGGGGAGCCAACATTCAGTACTTC. It yields the protein CASSEGGANIQYF. The genes are TRBV6-1 and TRBJ2-4, with a weak D call TRBD2 (5 bases). Germline V gene lookup returns CDR1 MNHNS and CDR2 SASEGT. The CDR3 runs 13 residues. V gave up 1 base and J gave up 7 bases, with 8 bases separating them.

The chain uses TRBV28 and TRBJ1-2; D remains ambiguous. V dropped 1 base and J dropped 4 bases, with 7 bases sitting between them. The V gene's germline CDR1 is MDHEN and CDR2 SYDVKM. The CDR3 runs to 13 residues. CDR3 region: CASSLLLTYGYTF. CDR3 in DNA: TGTGCCAGCAGTTTATTACTCACCTATGGCTACACCTTC.

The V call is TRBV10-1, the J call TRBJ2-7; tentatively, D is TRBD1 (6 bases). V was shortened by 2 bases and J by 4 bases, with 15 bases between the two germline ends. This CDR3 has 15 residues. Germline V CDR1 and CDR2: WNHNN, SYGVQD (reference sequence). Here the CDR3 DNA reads TGCGCCAGCAGTGAGGTACTGGGACACCATTACGAGCAGTACTTC. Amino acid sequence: CASSEVLGHHYEQYF.

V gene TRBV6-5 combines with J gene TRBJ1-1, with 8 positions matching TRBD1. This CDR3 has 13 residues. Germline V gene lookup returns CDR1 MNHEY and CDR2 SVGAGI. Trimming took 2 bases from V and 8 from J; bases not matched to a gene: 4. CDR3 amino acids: CASSYGQGAEAFF. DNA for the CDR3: TGTGCCAGCAGTTACGGGCAGGGGGCGGAAGCTTTCTTT.

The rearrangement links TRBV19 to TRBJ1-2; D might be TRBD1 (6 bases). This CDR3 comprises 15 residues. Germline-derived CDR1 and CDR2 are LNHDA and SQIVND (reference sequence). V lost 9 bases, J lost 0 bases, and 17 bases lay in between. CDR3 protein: CASFTSGHPNYGYTF. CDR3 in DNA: TGTGCCAGCTTCACATCGGGACACCCTAACTATGGCTACACCTTC. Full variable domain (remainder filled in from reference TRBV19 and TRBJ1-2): DGGITQSPKYLFRKEGQNVTLSCEQNLNHDAMYWYRQDPGQGLRLIYYSQIVNDFQKGDIAEGYSVSREKKESFPLTVTSAQKNPTAFYLCASFTSGHPNYGYTFGSGTRLTVV.

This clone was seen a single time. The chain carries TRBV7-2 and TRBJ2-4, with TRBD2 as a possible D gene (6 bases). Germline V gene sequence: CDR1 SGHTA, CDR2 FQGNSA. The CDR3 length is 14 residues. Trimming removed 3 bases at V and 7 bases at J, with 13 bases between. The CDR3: CASSLEGWGNIQYF. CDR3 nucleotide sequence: TGTGCCAGCAGCTTGGAGGGATGGGGGAACATTCAGTACTTC.

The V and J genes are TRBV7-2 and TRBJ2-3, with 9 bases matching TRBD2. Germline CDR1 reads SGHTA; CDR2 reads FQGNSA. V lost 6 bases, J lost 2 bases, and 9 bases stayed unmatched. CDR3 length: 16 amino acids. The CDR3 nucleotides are TGTGCCAGCAGTTCCCACCCTAGCGGGAACACAGATACGCAGTATTTT. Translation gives CASSSHPSGNTDTQYF.

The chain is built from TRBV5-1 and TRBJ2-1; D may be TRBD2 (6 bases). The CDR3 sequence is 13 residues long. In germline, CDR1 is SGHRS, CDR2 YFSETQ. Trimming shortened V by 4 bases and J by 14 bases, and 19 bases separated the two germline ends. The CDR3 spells CASSLTGTPSEFF. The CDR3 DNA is TGCGCCAGCAGCCTTACCGGGACTCCCTCTGAGTTCTTC.

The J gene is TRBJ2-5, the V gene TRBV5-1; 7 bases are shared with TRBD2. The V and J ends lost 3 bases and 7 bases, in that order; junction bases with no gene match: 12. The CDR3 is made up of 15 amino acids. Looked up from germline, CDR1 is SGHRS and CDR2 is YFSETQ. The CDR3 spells CASSWESGTIATQYF. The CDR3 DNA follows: TGCGCCAGCAGCTGGGAATCCGGGACTATCGCGACCCAGTACTTC.

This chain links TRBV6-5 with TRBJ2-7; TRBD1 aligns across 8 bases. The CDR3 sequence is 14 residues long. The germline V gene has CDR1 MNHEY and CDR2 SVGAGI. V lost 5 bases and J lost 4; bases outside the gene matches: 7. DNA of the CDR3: TGTGCCAGCAGTAACGCGACAGGGGTGTACGAGCAGTACTTC. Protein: CASSNATGVYEQYF.

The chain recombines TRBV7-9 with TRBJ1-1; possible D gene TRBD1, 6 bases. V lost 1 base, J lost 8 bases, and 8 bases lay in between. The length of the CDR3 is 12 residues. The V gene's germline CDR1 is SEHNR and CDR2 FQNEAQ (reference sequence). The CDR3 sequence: CASSLGRGEAFF. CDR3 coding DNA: TGTGCCAGCAGCTTAGGCAGGGGAGAAGCTTTCTTT.

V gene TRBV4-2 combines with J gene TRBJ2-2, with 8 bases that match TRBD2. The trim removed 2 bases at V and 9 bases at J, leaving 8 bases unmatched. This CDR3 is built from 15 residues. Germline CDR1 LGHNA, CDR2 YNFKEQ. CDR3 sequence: CASSQTAGDIRELFF. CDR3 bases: TGTGCCAGCAGCCAAACAGCGGGAGACATCCGGGAGCTGTTTTTT.